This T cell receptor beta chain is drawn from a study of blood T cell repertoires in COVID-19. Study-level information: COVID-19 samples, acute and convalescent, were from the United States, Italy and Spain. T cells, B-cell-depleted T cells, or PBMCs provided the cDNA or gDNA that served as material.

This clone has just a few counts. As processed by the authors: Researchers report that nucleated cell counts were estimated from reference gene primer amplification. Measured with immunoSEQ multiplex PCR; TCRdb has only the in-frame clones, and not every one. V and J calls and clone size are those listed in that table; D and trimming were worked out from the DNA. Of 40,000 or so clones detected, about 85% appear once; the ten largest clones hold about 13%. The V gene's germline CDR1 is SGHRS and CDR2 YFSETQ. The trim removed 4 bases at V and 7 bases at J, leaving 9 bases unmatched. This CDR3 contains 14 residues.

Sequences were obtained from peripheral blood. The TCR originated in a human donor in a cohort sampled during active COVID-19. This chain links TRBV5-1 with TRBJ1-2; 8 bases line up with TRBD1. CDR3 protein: CASSPLQGASGYTF. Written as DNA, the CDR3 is TGCGCCAGCAGCCCCCTCCAGGGGGCCTCTGGCTACACCTTC.